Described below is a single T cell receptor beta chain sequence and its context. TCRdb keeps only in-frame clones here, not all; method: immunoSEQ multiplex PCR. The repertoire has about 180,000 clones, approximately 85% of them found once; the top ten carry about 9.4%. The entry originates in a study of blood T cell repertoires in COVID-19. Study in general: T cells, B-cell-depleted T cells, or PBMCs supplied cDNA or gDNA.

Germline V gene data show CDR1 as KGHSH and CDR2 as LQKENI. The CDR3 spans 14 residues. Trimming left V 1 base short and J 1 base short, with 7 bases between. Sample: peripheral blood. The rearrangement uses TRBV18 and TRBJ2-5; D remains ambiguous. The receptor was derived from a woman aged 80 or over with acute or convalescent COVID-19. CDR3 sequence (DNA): TGTGCCAGCTCACCACGCCACGGCCAAGAGACCCAGTACTTC. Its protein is CASSPRHGQETQYF.